The 24 T cell receptor beta chains presented below share a single source sample, sequenced in a study of blood T cell repertoires in COVID-19. Profiling relied on immunoSEQ multiplex PCR, and the TCRdb table lists in-frame clones only, not all of them. There are about 190,000 clones in the sample; approximately 82% occur only once, and around a sixth lies in the top ten. The sequencing sample was made of PBMCs or T cells enriched from blood (not recorded which). The receptors shown here come from a woman in her 50s who had recovered from COVID-19.

The chain is built from TRBV4-1 and TRBJ1-4, with a possible D match to TRBD1 (6 bases). V gave up 1 base and J gave up 0 bases, with 18 bases separating them. This CDR3 has 19 amino acids. Germline CDR1 reads MGHRA; CDR2 reads YSYEKL. As DNA, the CDR3 is TGCGCCAGCAGCCAAGTGCCACACAGGGCACAAACAACTAATGAAAAACTGTTTTTT. Protein sequence: CASSQVPHRAQTTNEKLFF.

The J gene is TRBJ1-2, the V gene TRBV30; 7 bases match TRBD1. Germline CDR1 reads GTSNPN; CDR2 reads SVGIG (reference sequence). V lost 3 bases, J lost 3 bases, and 1 base stayed unmatched. CDR3 length: 12 amino acids. This CDR3 is CAWSRGDYGYTF. The CDR3 bases are TGTGCCTGGAGCAGGGGGGACTATGGCTACACCTTC.

As for this clone: At one end the junction does not follow the germline gene, possibly because of a read error. This chain links TRBV5-4 with TRBJ2-5, with D unresolved. CDR3 length: 13 amino acids. CDR1 and CDR2 (germline): SGHNT, YYREEE (reference sequence). The CDR3 is CASSQAPQQTQYF. The CDR3 nucleotides are TGTGCCAGCAGCCAAGCCCCCCAACAGACCCAGTACTTC. Complete variable domain (other parts from reference TRBV5-4 and TRBJ2-5): ETGVTQSPTHLIKTRGQQVTLRCSSQSGHNTVSWYQQALGQGPQFIFQYYREEENGRGNFPPRFSGLQFPNYSSELNVNALELDDSALYLCASSQAPQQTQYFGPGTRLLVL.

This sequence joins TRBV25-1 and TRBJ1-4; D not certain. The CDR3 length is 15 residues. Trimming took 3 bases from V and 8 from J, leaving 16 bases between them. In germline, CDR1 is MGHDK, CDR2 SYGVNS. Here the CDR3 DNA reads TGTGCCAGCAGTGACCGCCCGGGGATGGACGAAAAACTGTTTTTT. It translates to CASSDRPGMDEKLFF.

The chain couples TRBV5-6 to TRBJ2-1; 8 bases are shared with TRBD1. Germline assignment: CDR1 SGHDT and CDR2 YYEEEE. J was trimmed by 10 bases and V by 3 bases; bases with no gene match: 6. This CDR3 is 13 amino acids long. DNA of the CDR3: TGTGCCAGCAGCTACCCGACAGGGGTCGAGCAGTTCTTC. It codes for CASSYPTGVEQFF. Filled out from reference TRBV5-6 and TRBJ2-1, the complete variable domain reads DAGVTQSPTHLIKTRGQQVTLRCSPKSGHDTVSWYQQALGQGPQFIFQYYEEEERQRGNFPDRFSGHQFPNYSSELNVNALLLGDSALYLCASSYPTGVEQFFGPGTRLTVL.

The chain employs TRBV2 and TRBJ2-1; TRBD2 matches 7 bases. Germline CDR1 SNHLY, CDR2 FYNNEI. J lost 9 bases, V lost 5 bases, and 16 bases had no gene match. The CDR3 spans 16 residues. The CDR3 DNA reads TGTGCCAGCAGTAGCGCCGGGACTACGAAGTGGGTTGAGCAGTTCTTC. This sequence encodes CASSSAGTTKWVEQFF.

The V and J genes are TRBV2 and TRBJ2-2; a weak D match, TRBD1 (6 bases). The CDR3 covers 15 residues. With 6 bases removed from V and 4 bases from J, the gap between germline ends came to 15 bases. Germline lookup yields CDR1 SNHLY and CDR2 FYNNEI. DNA of the CDR3: TGTGCCAGCAGGGGGGCAAACAGGGTCACCGGGGAGCTGTTTTTT. It translates to CASRGANRVTGELFF.

The chain is built from TRBV5-5 and TRBJ2-7; TRBD2 aligns across 9 bases. Germline assignment: CDR1 SGHKS and CDR2 YYEKEE (reference sequence). The CDR3 runs to 17 residues. Losses at the gene ends were 4 bases for V and 3 bases for J; bases not matched to a gene: 14. The CDR3 here is CASSPLFWLAGNYEQYF. The CDR3 region has the DNA TGTGCCAGCAGCCCACTCTTTTGGCTAGCGGGAAACTACGAGCAGTACTTC.

As regards this clone: The same CDR3 is also encoded by other DNA sequences in this sample. CDR3 amino acids: CASSIYNQPQHF. In DNA form, the CDR3 reads TGTGCCAGTAGTATCTACAATCAGCCCCAGCATTTT. The chain couples TRBV19 to TRBJ1-5, with D hard to call. Germline CDR1 and CDR2: LNHDA and SQIVND (reference sequence). V lost 3 bases and J 3 bases, leaving 3 bases between the germline ends. The CDR3 is made up of 12 amino acids.

This chain connects TRBV20-1 to TRBJ2-3; TRBD2 matches at 9 bases. Germline lookup yields CDR1 DFQATT and CDR2 SNEGSKA (reference sequence). The CDR3 sequence is 15 residues long. J was trimmed by 2 bases and V by 3 bases; bases with no gene match: 6. The CDR3 sequence: CSASVLAGNTDTQYF. The DNA for the CDR3 is TGCAGTGCTAGTGTTCTAGCGGGAAACACAGATACGCAGTATTTT.

The chain has TRBV3-1 (or the pseudogene TRBV3-2) and TRBJ2-7; D possibly corresponds to TRBD1 (6 bases). This CDR3 contains 14 residues. Looked up from germline, CDR1 is LGHDT and CDR2 is YNNKEL (reference sequence). Deletions cut 3 bases from V and 2 bases from J, with 11 bases between. CDR3 nucleotides: TGTGCCAGCAGCCATAGGGACACTCCCTACGAGCAGTACTTC. It translates to CASSHRDTPYEQYF.

V usage is TRBV3-1 (or the pseudogene TRBV3-2) and J usage is TRBJ2-1; D perhaps matches TRBD2 (6 bases). This CDR3 region has 16 residues. V was shortened by 1 base and J by 3 bases, with 13 bases between the two germline ends. From germline, CDR1 is LGHDT and CDR2 YNNKEL (reference sequence). In DNA, the CDR3 is TGTGCCAGCAGCCAAGGGCCGGGAGCCGACTACAATGAGCAGTTCTTC. It specifies CASSQGPGADYNEQFF.

The chain recombines TRBV6-1 with TRBJ1-2; 9 bases agree with TRBD1. Germline V gives CDR1 MNHNS, CDR2 SASEGT. J was trimmed by 3 bases and V by 2 bases; bases with no gene match: 7. The CDR3 contains 16 residues. The CDR3 protein is CASSETGTGIDYGYTF. CDR3 bases: TGTGCCAGCAGTGAAACGGGGACAGGGATTGACTATGGCTACACCTTC.

The chain joins TRBV28 to TRBJ2-3; D might be TRBD1 (6 bases). The CDR3 length is 15 residues. V gave up 3 bases and J gave up 2 bases, with 12 bases separating them. Germline loops: CDR1 MDHEN, CDR2 SYDVKM. The CDR3: CASSFQTGTTDTQYF. The CDR3, as DNA: TGTGCCAGCAGTTTTCAGACAGGAACCACAGATACGCAGTATTTT.

J is TRBJ1-2 and V is TRBV5-1; no definite D call. The CDR3 is 13 residues long. With 0 bases removed from V and 4 bases from J, the gap between germline ends came to 7 bases. Germline lookup yields CDR1 SGHRS and CDR2 YFSETQ. CDR3 sequence (DNA): TGCGCCAGCAGCTTGGCCTCCGTCTATGGCTACACCTTC. Amino acid sequence: CASSLASVYGYTF.

The chain carries TRBV28 and TRBJ2-7; 13 nucleotides agree with TRBD2. Germline assignment: CDR1 MDHEN and CDR2 SYDVKM. The CDR3 has 20 amino acids. V lost 7 bases and J lost 3; bases outside the gene matches: 21. CDR3 nucleotides: TGTGCCAGCATACCCCCCCGGGGGACTAGCGGGGCCTCCAATAACTACGAGCAGTACTTC. It encodes CASIPPRGTSGASNNYEQYF.

The chain carries TRBV7-2 and TRBJ1-6, with D maybe TRBD1 (6 bases). The CDR3 runs 15 residues. With 1 base removed from V and 9 bases from J, the gap between germline ends came to 13 bases. CDR1 and CDR2 from the germline V gene are SGHTA and FQGNSA. This CDR3 reads CASSLEGQAGSPLHF. CDR3 DNA sequence: TGTGCCAGCAGCTTAGAGGGACAAGCTGGTTCACCCCTCCACTTT.

J is TRBJ1-6 and V is TRBV2; D may be TRBD1 (6 bases). The CDR3 length is 15 residues. Germline V gene lookup returns CDR1 SNHLY and CDR2 FYNNEI. Trimming shortened V by 7 bases and J by 3 bases, and 13 bases separated the two germline ends. The CDR3 coding sequence is TGTGCCAGCACTGGGGGGGGCCACTATAATTCACCCCTCCACTTT. Amino acid sequence: CASTGGGHYNSPLHF.

The rearrangement links TRBV28 to TRBJ2-1, with 10 bases aligning to TRBD2. The CDR3 contains 14 residues. Trimming cost V 6 bases and J 6 bases; bases outside gene matches: 5. CDR1 is MDHEN and CDR2 is SYDVKM in the germline V gene. CDR3 residues: CASSPLAGANEQFF. CDR3 bases: TGTGCCAGCAGCCCCCTAGCGGGAGCCAATGAGCAGTTCTTC. Full variable domain (rest looked up from reference TRBV28 and TRBJ2-1): DVKVTQSSRYLVKRTGEKVFLECVQDMDHENMFWYRQDPGLGLRLIYFSYDVKMKEKGDIPEGYSVSREKKERFSLILESASTNQTSMYLCASSPLAGANEQFFGPGTRLTVL.

V usage is TRBV5-1 and J usage is TRBJ1-5; 7 nucleotides align to TRBD1. Germline CDR1 SGHRS, CDR2 YFSETQ. Unmatched junction bases numbered 11, after V lost 4 bases and J lost 7 bases. This CDR3 has 15 residues. CDR3 region: CASSMDGDSLQPQHF. CDR3 nucleotides: TGCGCCAGCAGCATGGACGGGGACAGCCTACAGCCCCAGCATTTT.

This clone was seen a handful of times. The J gene is TRBJ2-7, the V gene TRBV28; TRBD2 is a possible D gene (6 bases). The CDR3 loop spans 14 amino acids. Trimming cost V 3 bases and J 6 bases, with 15 bases left between them. Germline CDR1 reads MDHEN; CDR2 reads SYDVKM. Here the CDR3 DNA reads TGTGCCAGCAGTTTGGGGGGTCTTGCCGTCGAGCAGTACTTC. Amino acid sequence: CASSLGGLAVEQYF.

This chain uses TRBV3-1 (or the pseudogene TRBV3-2) with TRBJ2-7, with 10 bases fitting TRBD1. Trimming at V came to 4 bases and at J to 2 bases, leaving 2 bases not matched to a gene. CDR3 length equals 14 residues. Germline values: CDR1 LGHDT, CDR2 YNNKEL (reference sequence). This CDR3 is CASSPGTGAYEQYF. CDR3 coding DNA: TGTGCCAGCAGCCCCGGGACAGGGGCCTACGAGCAGTACTTC.

This chain connects TRBV6-5 to TRBJ1-4; D is possibly TRBD1 (6 bases). Per germline, CDR1 MNHEY and CDR2 SVGAGI. The CDR3 totals 14 residues. Trimming stripped 5 bases from V and 3 bases from J, with 10 bases between. This CDR3 reads CASSHRASNEKLFF. CDR3 nucleotide sequence: TGTGCCAGCAGTCACAGGGCCTCTAATGAAAAACTGTTTTTT.

The chain employs TRBV7-9 and TRBJ1-5; tentative D call: TRBD1 (5 bases). V lost 5 bases to trimming and J lost 2 bases, with 10 bases between them. Looked up from germline, CDR1 is SEHNR and CDR2 is FQNEAQ (reference sequence). The CDR3 is 14 amino acids. Here the CDR3 reads CASSRGGGNQPQHF. CDR3 DNA: TGTGCCAGCAGCCGTGGAGGGGGCAATCAGCCCCAGCATTTT.